A single sample is the source of the 10 T cell receptor beta chains below, sequenced in a study of blood T cell repertoires in COVID-19. The data were produced by immunoSEQ multiplex PCR, yet TCRdb's version contains in-frame clones alone and is incomplete. The table shows some 340,000 clones, with more than 85% occurring only once. The sequenced sample was PBMCs or T cells enriched from blood (not recorded which). All receptors come from a woman aged 25 to 39 who had been exposed to COVID-19.

In its sample, this clone was seen a few times. The chain has TRBV19 and TRBJ1-5; TRBD1 agrees at 8 bases. Germline V CDR1 and CDR2: LNHDA, SQIVND (reference sequence). This CDR3 has 15 residues. V shed 7 bases and J 5 bases; nucleotides not matched to a gene: 10. The CDR3 is CASTTRQGAYQPQHF. CDR3 bases: TGTGCCAGTACCACTCGGCAGGGGGCGTATCAGCCCCAGCATTTT.

In this sample, this clone turned up once. The CDR3 here is CASSPFAGTGGLDYNSPLHF. The CDR3 DNA reads TGTGCCAGCAGTCCATTCGCCGGGACAGGGGGCCTTGACTATAATTCACCCCTCCACTTT. This chain connects TRBV7-6 to TRBJ1-6; 12 bases map to TRBD1. The CDR3 loop spans 20 amino acids. The V segment lost 6 bases and the J segment 3 bases; nucleotides outside the gene matches: 15. Germline CDR1 reads SGHVS; CDR2 reads FNYEAQ.

This clone was observed once. The V gene is TRBV19, the J gene TRBJ1-4; D possibly corresponds to TRBD1 (5 bases). The CDR3 covers 13 residues. The germline V gene has CDR1 LNHDA and CDR2 SQIVND (reference sequence). Deletions cut 6 bases from V and 8 bases from J, with 13 bases between. The CDR3 here is CASRRGSEEKLFF. CDR3 sequence (DNA): TGTGCCAGTAGAAGGGGATCAGAGGAAAAACTGTTTTTT.

The chain combines TRBV10-3 with TRBJ2-7, with no clear D. Trimming left V 4 bases short and J 0 bases short, with 10 bases between. This CDR3 has 14 amino acids. Germline V CDR1 and CDR2: ENHRY, SYGVKD. This chain's CDR3 is CAISGNVSSYEQYF. For the CDR3, the DNA is TGTGCCATCAGTGGTAATGTGAGCTCCTACGAGCAGTACTTC.

The genes are TRBV4-2 and TRBJ1-1; tentatively, D is TRBD1 (6 bases). Germline CDR1 and CDR2: LGHNA and YNFKEQ. V lost 1 base, J lost 5 bases, and 14 bases lay in between. The CDR3 runs to 15 residues. This CDR3 is CASSQVIQGGTEAFF. DNA of the CDR3: TGTGCCAGCAGCCAAGTTATACAGGGAGGGACTGAAGCTTTCTTT.

The chain employs TRBV27 and TRBJ2-7; TRBD2 aligns across 11 bases. CDR3 length equals 16 residues. Per the germline V gene, CDR1 is MNHEY and CDR2 is SMNVEV (reference sequence). Trimming took 1 base from V and 1 from J; bases not matched to a gene: 3. CDR3 region: CASSLYPSGGSYEQYF. The CDR3 bases are TGTGCCAGCAGTTTATATCCTAGCGGGGGGTCCTACGAGCAGTACTTC.

The chain is built from TRBV9 and TRBJ1-1; D is ambiguous. CDR3 length: 14 residues. The V gene lost 4 bases and the J gene lost 6 bases, with 16 bases spanning the gap. Germline V CDR1 and CDR2: SGDLS, YYNGEE. CDR3 residues: CASSPKTGLPEAFF. CDR3 nucleotides: TGTGCCAGCAGCCCAAAGACTGGTTTACCTGAAGCTTTCTTT.

CDR3 in DNA: TGCGCCAGCAGCGGCCTGGGGTCCGGGGATGAAAAACTGTTTTTT. It yields the protein CASSGLGSGDEKLFF. The chain carries TRBV5-1 and TRBJ1-4; D uncertain. This CDR3 contains 15 residues. Looked up from germline, CDR1 is SGHRS and CDR2 is YFSETQ. V lost 4 bases to trimming and J lost 6 bases, with 16 bases between them.

The rearrangement joins TRBV29-1 to TRBJ1-1; 7 bases match TRBD1. V shed 6 bases, J shed 1 base, and the junction held 5 bases outside the gene matches. The CDR3 spans 13 residues. In germline, CDR1 is SQVTM, CDR2 ANQGSEA. CDR3 loop: CSVNRDRNTEAFF. CDR3 DNA: TGCAGCGTAAACCGGGACAGGAACACTGAAGCTTTCTTT.

The chain couples TRBV5-1 to TRBJ1-3; TRBD1 matches 8 bases. Germline loops: CDR1 SGHRS, CDR2 YFSETQ. The J segment lost 5 bases and the V segment lost 7 bases, leaving 5 bases of the junction unmatched. The CDR3 loop spans 13 amino acids. The CDR3 sequence is CASSGGFRNTIYF. DNA for the CDR3: TGCGCCAGCTCAGGGGGCTTCAGAAACACCATATATTTT.